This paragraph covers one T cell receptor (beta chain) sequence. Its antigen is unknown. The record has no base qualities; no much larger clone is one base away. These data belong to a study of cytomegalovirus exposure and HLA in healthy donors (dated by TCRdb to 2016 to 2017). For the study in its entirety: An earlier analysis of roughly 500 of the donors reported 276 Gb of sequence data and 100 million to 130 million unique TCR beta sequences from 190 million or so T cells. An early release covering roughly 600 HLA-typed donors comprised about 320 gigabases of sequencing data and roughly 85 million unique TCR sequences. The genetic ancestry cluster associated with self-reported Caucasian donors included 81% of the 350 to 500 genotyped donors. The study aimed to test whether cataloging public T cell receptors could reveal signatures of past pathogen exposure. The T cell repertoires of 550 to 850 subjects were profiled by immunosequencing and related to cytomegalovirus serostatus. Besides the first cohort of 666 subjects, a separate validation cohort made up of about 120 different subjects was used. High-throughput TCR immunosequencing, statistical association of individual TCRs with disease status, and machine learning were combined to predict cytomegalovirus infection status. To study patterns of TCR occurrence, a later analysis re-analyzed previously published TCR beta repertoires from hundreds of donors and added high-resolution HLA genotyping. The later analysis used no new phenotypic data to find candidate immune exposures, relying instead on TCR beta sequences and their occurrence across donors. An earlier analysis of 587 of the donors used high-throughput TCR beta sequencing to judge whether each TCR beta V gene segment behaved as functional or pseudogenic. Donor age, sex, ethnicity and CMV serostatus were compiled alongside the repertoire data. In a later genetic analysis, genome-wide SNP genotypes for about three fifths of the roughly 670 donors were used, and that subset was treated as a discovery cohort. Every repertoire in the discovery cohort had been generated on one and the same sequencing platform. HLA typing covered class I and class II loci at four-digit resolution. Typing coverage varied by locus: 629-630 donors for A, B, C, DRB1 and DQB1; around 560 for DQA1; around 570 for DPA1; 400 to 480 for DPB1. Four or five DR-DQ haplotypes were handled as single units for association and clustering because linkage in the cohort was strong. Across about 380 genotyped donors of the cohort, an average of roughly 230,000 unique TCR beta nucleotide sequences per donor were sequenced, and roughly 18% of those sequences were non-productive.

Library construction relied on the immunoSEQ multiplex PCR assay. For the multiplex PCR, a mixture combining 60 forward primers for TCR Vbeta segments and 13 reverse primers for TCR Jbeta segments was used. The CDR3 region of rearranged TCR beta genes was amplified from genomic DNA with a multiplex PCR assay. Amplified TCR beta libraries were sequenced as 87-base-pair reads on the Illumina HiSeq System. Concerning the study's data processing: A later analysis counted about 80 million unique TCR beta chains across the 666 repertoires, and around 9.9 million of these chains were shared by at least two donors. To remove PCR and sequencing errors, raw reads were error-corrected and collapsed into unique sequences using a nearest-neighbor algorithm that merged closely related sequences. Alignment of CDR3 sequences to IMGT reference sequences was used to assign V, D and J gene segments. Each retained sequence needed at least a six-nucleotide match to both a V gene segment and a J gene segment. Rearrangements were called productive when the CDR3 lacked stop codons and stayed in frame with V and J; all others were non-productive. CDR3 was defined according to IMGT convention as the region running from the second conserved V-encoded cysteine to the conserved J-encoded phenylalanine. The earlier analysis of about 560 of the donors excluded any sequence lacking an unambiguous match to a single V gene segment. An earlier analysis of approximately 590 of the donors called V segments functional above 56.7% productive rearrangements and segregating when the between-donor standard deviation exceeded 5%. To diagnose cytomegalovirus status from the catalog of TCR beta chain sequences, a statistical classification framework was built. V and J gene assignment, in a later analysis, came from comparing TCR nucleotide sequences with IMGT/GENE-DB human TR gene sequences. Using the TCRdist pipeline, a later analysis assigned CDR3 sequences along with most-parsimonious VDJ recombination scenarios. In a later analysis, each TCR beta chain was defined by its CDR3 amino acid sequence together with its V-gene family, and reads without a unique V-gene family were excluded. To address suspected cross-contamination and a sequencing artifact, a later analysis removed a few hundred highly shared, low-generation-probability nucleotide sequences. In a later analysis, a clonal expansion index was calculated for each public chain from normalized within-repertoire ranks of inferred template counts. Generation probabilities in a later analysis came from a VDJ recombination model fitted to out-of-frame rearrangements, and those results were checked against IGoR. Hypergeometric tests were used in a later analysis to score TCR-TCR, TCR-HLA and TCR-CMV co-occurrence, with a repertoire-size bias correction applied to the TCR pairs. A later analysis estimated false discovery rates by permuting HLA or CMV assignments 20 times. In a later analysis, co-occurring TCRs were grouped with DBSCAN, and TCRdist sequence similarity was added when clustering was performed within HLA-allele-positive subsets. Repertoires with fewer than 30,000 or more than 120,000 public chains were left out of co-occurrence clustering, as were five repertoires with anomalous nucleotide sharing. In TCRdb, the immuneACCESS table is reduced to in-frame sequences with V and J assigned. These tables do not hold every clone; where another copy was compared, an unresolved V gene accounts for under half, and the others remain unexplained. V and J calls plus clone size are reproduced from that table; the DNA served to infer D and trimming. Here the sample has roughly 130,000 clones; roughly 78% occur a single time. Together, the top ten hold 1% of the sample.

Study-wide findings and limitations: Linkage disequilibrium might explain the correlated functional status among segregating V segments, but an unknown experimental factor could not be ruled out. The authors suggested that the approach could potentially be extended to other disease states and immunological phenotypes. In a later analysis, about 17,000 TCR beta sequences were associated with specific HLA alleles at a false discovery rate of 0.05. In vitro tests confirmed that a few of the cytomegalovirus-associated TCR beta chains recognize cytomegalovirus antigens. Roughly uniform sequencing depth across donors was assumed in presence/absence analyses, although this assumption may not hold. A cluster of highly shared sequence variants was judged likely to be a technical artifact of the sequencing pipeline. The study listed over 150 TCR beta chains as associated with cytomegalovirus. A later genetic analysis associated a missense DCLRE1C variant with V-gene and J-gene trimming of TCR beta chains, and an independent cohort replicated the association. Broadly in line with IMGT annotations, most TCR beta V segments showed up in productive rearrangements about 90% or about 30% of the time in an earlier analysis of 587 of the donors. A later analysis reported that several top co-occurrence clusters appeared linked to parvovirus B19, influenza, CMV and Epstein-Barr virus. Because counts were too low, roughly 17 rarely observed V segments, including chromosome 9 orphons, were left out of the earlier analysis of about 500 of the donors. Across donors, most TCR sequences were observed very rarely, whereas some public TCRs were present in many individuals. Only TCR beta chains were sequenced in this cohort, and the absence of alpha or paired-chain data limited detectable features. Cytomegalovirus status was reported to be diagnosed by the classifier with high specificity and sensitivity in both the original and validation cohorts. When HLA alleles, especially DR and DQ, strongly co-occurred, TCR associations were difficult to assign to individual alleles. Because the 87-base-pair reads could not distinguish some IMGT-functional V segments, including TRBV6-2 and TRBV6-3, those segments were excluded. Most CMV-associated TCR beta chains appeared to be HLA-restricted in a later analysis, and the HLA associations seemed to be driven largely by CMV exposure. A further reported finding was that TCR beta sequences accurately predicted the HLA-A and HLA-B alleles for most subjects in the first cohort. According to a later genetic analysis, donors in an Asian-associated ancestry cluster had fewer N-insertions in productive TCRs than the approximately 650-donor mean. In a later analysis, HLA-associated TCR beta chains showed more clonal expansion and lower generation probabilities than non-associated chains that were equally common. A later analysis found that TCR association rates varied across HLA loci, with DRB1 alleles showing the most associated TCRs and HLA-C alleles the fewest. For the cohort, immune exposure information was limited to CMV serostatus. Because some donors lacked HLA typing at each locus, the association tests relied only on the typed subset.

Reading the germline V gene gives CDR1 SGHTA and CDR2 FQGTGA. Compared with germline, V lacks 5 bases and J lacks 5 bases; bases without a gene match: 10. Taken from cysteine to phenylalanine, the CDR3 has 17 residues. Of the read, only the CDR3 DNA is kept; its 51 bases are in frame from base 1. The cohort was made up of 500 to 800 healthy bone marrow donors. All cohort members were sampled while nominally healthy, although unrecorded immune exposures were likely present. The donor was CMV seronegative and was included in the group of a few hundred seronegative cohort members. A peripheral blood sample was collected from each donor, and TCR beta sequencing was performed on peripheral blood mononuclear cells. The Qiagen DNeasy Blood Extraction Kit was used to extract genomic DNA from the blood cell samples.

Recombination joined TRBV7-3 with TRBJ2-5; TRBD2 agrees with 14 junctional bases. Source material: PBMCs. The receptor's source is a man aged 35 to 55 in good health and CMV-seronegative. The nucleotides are TGTGCCAGCAGCCCTCAAGGGACTAGCGGGAGTGGTGAGACCCAGTACTTC. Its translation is CASSPQGTSGSGETQYF.